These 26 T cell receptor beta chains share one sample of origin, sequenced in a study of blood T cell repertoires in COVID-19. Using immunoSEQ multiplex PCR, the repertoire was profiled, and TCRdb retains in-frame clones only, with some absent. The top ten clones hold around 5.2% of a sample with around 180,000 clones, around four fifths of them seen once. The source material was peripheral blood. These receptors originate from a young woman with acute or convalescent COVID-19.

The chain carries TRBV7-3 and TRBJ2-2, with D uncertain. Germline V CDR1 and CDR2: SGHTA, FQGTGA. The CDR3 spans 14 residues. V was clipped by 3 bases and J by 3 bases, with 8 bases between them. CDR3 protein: CASSLNRYTGELFF. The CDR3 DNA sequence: TGTGCCAGCAGCTTGAACAGATACACCGGGGAGCTGTTTTTT.

In DNA, the CDR3 is TGTGCCAGCAGTTCGAGGAGGGGACTACCCAGTGAGCAGTTCTTC. Protein product: CASSSRRGLPSEQFF. The gene calls are TRBV28 and TRBJ2-1; 7 nucleotides agree with TRBD2. CDR3 length equals 15 residues. Germline CDR1 reads MDHEN; CDR2 reads SYDVKM. V gave up 4 bases and J gave up 9 bases; unmatched junction bases: 12.

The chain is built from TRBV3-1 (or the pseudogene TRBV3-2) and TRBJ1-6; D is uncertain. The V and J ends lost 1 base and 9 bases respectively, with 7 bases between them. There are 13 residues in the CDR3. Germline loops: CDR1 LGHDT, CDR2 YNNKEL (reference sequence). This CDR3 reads CASSQALSSPLHF. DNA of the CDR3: TGTGCCAGCAGCCAAGCCCTTAGTTCACCCCTCCACTTT.

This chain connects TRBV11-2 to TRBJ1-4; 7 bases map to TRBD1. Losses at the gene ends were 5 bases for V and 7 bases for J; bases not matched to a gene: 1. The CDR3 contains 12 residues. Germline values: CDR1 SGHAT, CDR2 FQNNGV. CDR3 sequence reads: CASSRDSEKLFF. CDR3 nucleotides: TGTGCCAGCAGCCGGGACAGTGAAAAACTGTTTTTT.

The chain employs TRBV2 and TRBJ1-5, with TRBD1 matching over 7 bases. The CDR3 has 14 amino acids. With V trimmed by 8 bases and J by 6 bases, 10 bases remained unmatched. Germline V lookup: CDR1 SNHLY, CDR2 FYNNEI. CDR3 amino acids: CASQTTGRVQPQHF. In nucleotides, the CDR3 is TGTGCCAGCCAAACGACAGGGCGAGTTCAGCCCCAGCATTTT.

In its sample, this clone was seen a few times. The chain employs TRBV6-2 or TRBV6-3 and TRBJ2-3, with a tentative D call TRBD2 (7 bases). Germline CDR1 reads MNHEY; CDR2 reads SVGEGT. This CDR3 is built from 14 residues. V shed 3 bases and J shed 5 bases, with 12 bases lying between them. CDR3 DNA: TGTGCCAGCAGTTATAGGGGGGGCGGAGATACGCAGTATTTT. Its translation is CASSYRGGGDTQYF.

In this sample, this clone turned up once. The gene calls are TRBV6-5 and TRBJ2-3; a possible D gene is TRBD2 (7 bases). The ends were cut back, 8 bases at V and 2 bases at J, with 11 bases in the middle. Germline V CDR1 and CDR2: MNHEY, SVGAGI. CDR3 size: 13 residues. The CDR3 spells CASHRGATDTQYF. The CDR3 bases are TGTGCCAGCCATCGGGGGGCCACAGATACGCAGTATTTT.

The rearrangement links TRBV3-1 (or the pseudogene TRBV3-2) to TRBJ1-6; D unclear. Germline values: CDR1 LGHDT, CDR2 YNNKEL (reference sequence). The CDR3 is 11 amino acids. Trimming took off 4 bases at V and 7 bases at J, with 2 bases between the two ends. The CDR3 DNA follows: TGTGCCAGCAGCCCGAATTCACCCCTCCACTTT. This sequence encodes CASSPNSPLHF.

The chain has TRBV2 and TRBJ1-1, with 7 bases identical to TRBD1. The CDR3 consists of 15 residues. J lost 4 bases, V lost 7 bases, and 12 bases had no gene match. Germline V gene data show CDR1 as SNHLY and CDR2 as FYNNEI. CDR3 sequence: CASTQTPGGITEAFF. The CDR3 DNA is TGTGCCAGCACCCAAACCCCAGGGGGTATCACTGAAGCTTTCTTT.

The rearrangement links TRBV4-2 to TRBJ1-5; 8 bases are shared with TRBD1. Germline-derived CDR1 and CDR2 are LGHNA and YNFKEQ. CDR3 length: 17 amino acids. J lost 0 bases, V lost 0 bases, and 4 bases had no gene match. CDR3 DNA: TGTGCCAGCAGCCAAGAAGGACAGGGAAGTAGCAATCAGCCCCAGCATTTT. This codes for CASSQEGQGSSNQPQHF.

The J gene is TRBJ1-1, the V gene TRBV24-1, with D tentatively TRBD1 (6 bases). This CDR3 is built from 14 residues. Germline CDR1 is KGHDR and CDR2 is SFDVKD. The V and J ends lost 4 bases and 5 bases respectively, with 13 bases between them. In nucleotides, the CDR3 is TGTGCCACCAGTGAATCGACCCAGGGGACTGAAGCTTTCTTT. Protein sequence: CATSESTQGTEAFF.

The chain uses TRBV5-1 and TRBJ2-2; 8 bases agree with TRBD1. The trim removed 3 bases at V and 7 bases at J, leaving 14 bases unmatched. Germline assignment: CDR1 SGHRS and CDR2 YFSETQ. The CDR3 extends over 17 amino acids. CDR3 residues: CASSSSPGTGTVGELFF. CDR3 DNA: TGCGCCAGCAGCTCCAGTCCCGGGACAGGAACGGTCGGGGAGCTGTTTTTT.

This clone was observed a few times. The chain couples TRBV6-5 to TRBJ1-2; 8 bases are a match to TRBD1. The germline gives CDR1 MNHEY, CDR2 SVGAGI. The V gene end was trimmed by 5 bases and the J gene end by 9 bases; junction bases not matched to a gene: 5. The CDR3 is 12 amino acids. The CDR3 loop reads CASSPGQGRYTF. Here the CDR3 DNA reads TGTGCCAGCAGTCCTGGACAGGGCCGCTACACCTTC.

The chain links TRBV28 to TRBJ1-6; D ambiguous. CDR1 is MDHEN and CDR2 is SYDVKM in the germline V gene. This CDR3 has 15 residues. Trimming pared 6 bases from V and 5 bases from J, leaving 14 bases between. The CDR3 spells CASSSLRGNNSPLHF. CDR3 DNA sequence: TGTGCCAGCAGCTCCCTCCGGGGTAATAATTCACCCCTCCACTTT.

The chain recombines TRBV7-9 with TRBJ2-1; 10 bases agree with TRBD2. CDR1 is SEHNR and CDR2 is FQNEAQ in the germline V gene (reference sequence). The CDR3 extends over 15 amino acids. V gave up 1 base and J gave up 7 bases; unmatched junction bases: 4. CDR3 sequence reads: CASSLVAGGGNEQFF. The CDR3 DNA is TGTGCCAGCAGCTTAGTAGCGGGGGGAGGTAATGAGCAGTTCTTC. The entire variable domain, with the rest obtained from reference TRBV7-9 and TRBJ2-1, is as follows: DTGVSQNPRHKITKRGQNVTFRCDPISEHNRLYWYRQTLGQGPEFLTYFQNEAQLEKSRLLSDRFSAERPKGSFSTLEIQRTEQGDSAMYLCASSLVAGGGNEQFFGPGTRLTVL.

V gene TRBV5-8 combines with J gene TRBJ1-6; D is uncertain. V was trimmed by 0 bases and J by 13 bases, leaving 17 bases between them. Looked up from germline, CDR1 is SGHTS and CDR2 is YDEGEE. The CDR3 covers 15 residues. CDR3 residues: CASSLGQATTSPLHF. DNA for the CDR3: TGTGCCAGCAGCTTGGGCCAGGCGACCACATCGCCCCTCCACTTT.

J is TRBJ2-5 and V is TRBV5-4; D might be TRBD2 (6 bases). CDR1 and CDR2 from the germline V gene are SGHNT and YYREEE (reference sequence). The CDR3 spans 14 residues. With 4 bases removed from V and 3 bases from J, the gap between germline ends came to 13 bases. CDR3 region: CASSPFGGKETQYF. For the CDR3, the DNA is TGTGCCAGCAGCCCTTTTGGGGGGAAAGAGACCCAGTACTTC.

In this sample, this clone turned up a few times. The CDR3 DNA follows: TGTGCCAGCAGACAAAAGGCGGGGGGCGGCGGAGCTTTCTTT. It specifies CASRQKAGGGGAFF. The V gene is TRBV7-2, the J gene TRBJ1-1; a weak D match, TRBD1 (6 bases). The CDR3 is 14 amino acids. Trimming shortened V by 6 bases and J by 10 bases, and 21 bases separated the two germline ends. In germline, CDR1 is SGHTA, CDR2 FQGNSA.

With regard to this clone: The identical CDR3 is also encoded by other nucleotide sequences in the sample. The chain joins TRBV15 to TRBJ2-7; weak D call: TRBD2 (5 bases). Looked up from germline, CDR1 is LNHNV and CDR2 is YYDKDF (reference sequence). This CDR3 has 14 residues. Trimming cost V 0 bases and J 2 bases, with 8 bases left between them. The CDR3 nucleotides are TGTGCCACCAGCAGAGATCGAGGGCCCTACGAGCAGTACTTC. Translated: CATSRDRGPYEQYF.

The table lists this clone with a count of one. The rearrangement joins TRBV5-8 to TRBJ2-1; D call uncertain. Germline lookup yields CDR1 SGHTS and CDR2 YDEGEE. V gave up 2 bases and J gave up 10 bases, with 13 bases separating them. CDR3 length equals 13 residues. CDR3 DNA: TGTGCCAGCAGCTTTCTCAGTATGACAGAGCAGTTCTTC. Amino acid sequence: CASSFLSMTEQFF.

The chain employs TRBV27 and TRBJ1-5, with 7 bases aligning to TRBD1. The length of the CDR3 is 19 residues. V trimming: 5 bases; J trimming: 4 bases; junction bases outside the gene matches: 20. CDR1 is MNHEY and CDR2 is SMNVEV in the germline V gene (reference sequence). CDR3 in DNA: TGTGCCAGCAGTCTATTACGCCTCGTGACAGGGAAGGTTAATCAGCCCCAGCATTTT. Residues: CASSLLRLVTGKVNQPQHF.

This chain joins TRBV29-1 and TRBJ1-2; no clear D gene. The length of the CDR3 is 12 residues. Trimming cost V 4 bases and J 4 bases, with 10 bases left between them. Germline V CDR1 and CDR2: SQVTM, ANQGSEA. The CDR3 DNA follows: TGCAGCGTTGCTTCCAAGCTCTATGGCTACACCTTC. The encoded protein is CSVASKLYGYTF.

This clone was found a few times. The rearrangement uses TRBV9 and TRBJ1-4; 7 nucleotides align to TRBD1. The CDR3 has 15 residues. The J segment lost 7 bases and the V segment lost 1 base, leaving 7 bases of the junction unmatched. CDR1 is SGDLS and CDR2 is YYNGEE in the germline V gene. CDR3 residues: CASSVRGQGAEKLFF. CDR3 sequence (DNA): TGTGCCAGCAGCGTAAGGGGGCAGGGTGCTGAAAAACTGTTTTTT.

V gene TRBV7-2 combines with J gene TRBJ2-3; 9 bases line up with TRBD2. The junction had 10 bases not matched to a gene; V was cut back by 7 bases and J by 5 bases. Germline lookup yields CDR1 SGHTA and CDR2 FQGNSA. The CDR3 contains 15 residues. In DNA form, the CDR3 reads TGTGCCAGCAAAACCTCGCCTAGCGGGGTAGATACGCAGTATTTT. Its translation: CASKTSPSGVDTQYF.

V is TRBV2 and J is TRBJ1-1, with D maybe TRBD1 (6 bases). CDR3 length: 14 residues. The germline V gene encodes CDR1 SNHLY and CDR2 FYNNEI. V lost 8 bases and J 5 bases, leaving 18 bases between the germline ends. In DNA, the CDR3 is TGTGCCAGCGCTTACAACAGGGCGAGAACTGAAGCTTTCTTT. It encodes CASAYNRARTEAFF.

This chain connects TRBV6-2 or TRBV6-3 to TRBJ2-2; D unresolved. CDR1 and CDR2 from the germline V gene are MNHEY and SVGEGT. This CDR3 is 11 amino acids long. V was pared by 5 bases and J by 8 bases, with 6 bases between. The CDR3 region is CASSNSGELFF. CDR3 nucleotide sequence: TGTGCCAGCAGTAACAGTGGGGAGCTGTTTTTT.